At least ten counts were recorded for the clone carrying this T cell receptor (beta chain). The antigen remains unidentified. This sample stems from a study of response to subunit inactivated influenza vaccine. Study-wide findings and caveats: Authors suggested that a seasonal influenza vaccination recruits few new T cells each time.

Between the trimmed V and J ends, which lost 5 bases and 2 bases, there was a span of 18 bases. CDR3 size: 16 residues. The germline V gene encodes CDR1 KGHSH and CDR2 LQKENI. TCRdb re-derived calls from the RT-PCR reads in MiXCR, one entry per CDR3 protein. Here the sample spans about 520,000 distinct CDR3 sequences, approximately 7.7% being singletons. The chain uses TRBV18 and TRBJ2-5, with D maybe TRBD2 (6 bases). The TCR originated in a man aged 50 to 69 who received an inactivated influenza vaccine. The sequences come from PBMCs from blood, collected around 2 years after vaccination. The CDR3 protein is CASSKGQRGTQETQYF. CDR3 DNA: TGTGCCAGCTCAAAAGGACAACGGGGGACTCAAGAGACCCAGTACTTC.